Listed here are 23 T cell receptor beta chains from one sample, sequenced in a study of CD8+ T cells in alopecia areata. Treatment indicated: oral pan-JAK inhibitor, 5-10 mg twice daily. Extracted from the samples, RNA was reverse transcribed into cDNA to serve as the sequencing template. TCRdb's copy holds only in-frame clones and misses some; the assay was immunoSEQ multiplex PCR. This table has some 190,000 clones, about three fifths appearing once. This specimen was CD4+ T cells sorted from blood, taken at week 4, from a patient treated with tofacitinib. The receptors were sampled from a human donor with alopecia areata.

This clone has just a few counts. The chain has TRBV18 and TRBJ1-2; possible D gene TRBD1, 6 bases. Between the trimmed V and J ends, which lost 6 bases and 5 bases, there was a span of 13 bases. This CDR3 has 13 residues. Germline loops: CDR1 KGHSH, CDR2 LQKENI. The CDR3 nucleotides are TGTGCCAGCTCCCAGAAGGGGGAGTATGGCTACACCTTC. Translation gives CASSQKGEYGYTF.

This chain uses TRBV5-1 with TRBJ2-1, with 13 bases that match TRBD2. The CDR3 has 15 amino acids. Germline loops: CDR1 SGHRS, CDR2 YFSETQ. The V and J ends lost 0 bases and 8 bases, in that order; junction bases with no gene match: 2. This chain's CDR3 is CASSLELAGGYEQFF. The CDR3 coding sequence is TGCGCCAGCAGCTTGGAACTAGCGGGAGGGTATGAGCAGTTCTTC.

V usage is TRBV2 and J usage is TRBJ1-2, with 8 bases aligning to TRBD1. This CDR3 is built from 14 residues. V was clipped by 6 bases and J by 4 bases; unmatched bases: 7. Germline loops: CDR1 SNHLY, CDR2 FYNNEI. The CDR3 loop is CASSKRTGSYGYTF. CDR3 coding DNA: TGTGCCAGCAGCAAGCGGACAGGGAGCTATGGCTACACCTTC.

The chain couples TRBV6-5 to TRBJ1-2; 8 bases fit TRBD1. Trimming cost V 6 bases and J 5 bases; bases outside gene matches: 8. Germline V gene sequence: CDR1 MNHEY, CDR2 SVGAGI. The CDR3 extends over 14 amino acids. The CDR3 bases are TGTGCCAGCAGACTTAACAGGGGGGGGTATGGCTACACCTTC. Protein product: CASRLNRGGYGYTF.

V gene TRBV29-1 combines with J gene TRBJ2-2; D call uncertain. V lost 3 bases to trimming and J lost 4 bases, with 6 bases between them. The CDR3 is 12 residues long. CDR1 and CDR2 (germline): SQVTM, ANQGSEA. This CDR3 is CSVDSSTGELFF. The CDR3 region has the DNA TGCAGCGTTGACAGCAGCACCGGGGAGCTGTTTTTT.

This chain joins TRBV30 and TRBJ2-1; no firm D call. Trimming pared 2 bases from V and 4 bases from J, leaving 15 bases between. In germline, CDR1 is GTSNPN, CDR2 SVGIG (reference sequence). The CDR3 is 15 amino acids. The CDR3 is CAWSTTVLRYNEQFF. CDR3 nucleotides: TGTGCCTGGAGTACTACAGTCCTAAGATACAATGAGCAGTTCTTC.

This clone was detected a few times. The V gene is TRBV6-5, the J gene TRBJ2-1; TRBD2 matches at 11 bases. The CDR3 runs to 15 residues. V lost 5 bases, J lost 6 bases, and 6 bases stayed unmatched. Germline CDR1 is MNHEY and CDR2 is SVGAGI. The CDR3 loop is CASSHGTSGINEQFF. The CDR3 DNA reads as TGTGCCAGCAGTCACGGGACTAGCGGTATCAATGAGCAGTTCTTC.

The sample holds a few counts of this clone. J is TRBJ2-2 and V is TRBV7-2; 7 positions agree with TRBD2. CDR3 length: 16 residues. Germline V lookup: CDR1 SGHTA, CDR2 FQGNSA. V shed 2 bases, J shed 5 bases, and the junction held 8 bases outside the gene matches. CDR3 nucleotide sequence: TGTGCCAGCAGCTTACTCGGCGGGAGACCTACCGGGGAGCTGTTTTTT. Protein sequence: CASSLLGGRPTGELFF. The variable domain in full, completed from reference TRBV7-2 and TRBJ2-2, reads GAGVSQSPSNKVTEKGKDVELRCDPISGHTALYWYRQSLGQGLEFLIYFQGNSAPDKSGLPSDRFSAERTGGSVSTLTIQRTQQEDSAVYLCASSLLGGRPTGELFFGEGSRLTVL.

The chain employs TRBV9 and TRBJ2-2; D gene unclear. Trimming pared 9 bases from V and 6 bases from J, leaving 6 bases between. The CDR3 is 10 amino acids. Germline CDR1 is SGDLS and CDR2 is YYNGEE. CDR3: CATTSGELFF. As DNA, the CDR3 is TGTGCCACAACTTCCGGGGAGCTGTTTTTT.

Comments on this clone: The junction departs from the called germline gene at one end, perhaps through a read error. V is TRBV6-5 and J is TRBJ2-5; D is ambiguous. Germline CDR1 reads MNHEY; CDR2 reads SVGAGI. The CDR3 has 13 amino acids. The CDR3 sequence: CAISGTDQETQYF. The CDR3 region has the DNA TGTGCCATCAGTGGTACAGATCAAGAGACCCAGTACTTC.

The rearrangement links TRBV28 to TRBJ2-7; TRBD1 matches at 10 bases. CDR1 and CDR2 (germline): MDHEN, SYDVKM. The CDR3 runs to 13 residues. V lost 5 bases and J lost 4; bases outside the gene matches: 2. CDR3 amino acids: CASSKDRGYEQYF. In DNA form, the CDR3 reads TGTGCCAGCAGTAAGGACAGGGGGTACGAGCAGTACTTC.

This chain uses TRBV6-6 with TRBJ1-1, with TRBD1 as a possible D gene (6 bases). Germline values: CDR1 MNHNY, CDR2 SVGAGI (reference sequence). There are 13 residues in the CDR3. Trimming cost V 2 bases and J 6 bases, with 10 bases left between them. The CDR3 loop reads CASSYGQPPEAFF. The DNA for the CDR3 is TGTGCCAGCAGTTACGGACAGCCCCCTGAAGCTTTCTTT.

This clone has a handful of counts. The CDR3 region is CSILPGTGGDEQYF. The CDR3 bases are TGCAGCATACTACCCGGGACAGGGGGGGACGAGCAGTACTTC. This chain uses TRBV29-1 with TRBJ2-7, with 11 bases matching TRBD1. V was pared by 8 bases and J by 5 bases, with 11 bases of the junction left unmatched. Germline loops: CDR1 SQVTM, CDR2 ANQGSEA. CDR3 length equals 14 residues.

The V call is TRBV5-6, the J call TRBJ2-2; TRBD2 might be the D (5 bases). CDR3 size: 15 residues. CDR1 and CDR2 from the germline V gene are SGHDT and YYEEEE. Trimming removed 0 bases at V and 4 bases at J, with 10 bases between. CDR3 nucleotides: TGTGCCAGCAGCTTGGTGGGAGACACCACCGGGGAGCTGTTTTTT. It yields the protein CASSLVGDTTGELFF.

This chain links TRBV30 with TRBJ2-1; the D is unclear. This CDR3 has 12 amino acids. Trimming cost V 4 bases and J 7 bases, with 11 bases left between them. From germline, CDR1 is GTSNPN and CDR2 SVGIG (reference sequence). The CDR3 here is CAWNTLVNEQFF. The CDR3, as DNA: TGTGCCTGGAACACTCTAGTGAATGAGCAGTTCTTC.

The V gene is TRBV4-1, the J gene TRBJ2-1, with a possible D match to TRBD2 (5 bases). Looked up from germline, CDR1 is MGHRA and CDR2 is YSYEKL. CDR3 length equals 17 residues. V was trimmed by 6 bases and J by 7 bases, leaving 25 bases between them. The CDR3 coding sequence is TGCGCCAGCAGACTAGATGTAGGTGTTAGCTCACAGAATGAGCAGTTCTTC. Translating it yields CASRLDVGVSSQNEQFF.

This clone was counted only a few times. This chain joins TRBV30 and TRBJ2-3, with D possibly matching TRBD1 (7 bases). CDR3 length equals 17 residues. The V and J ends lost 0 bases and 3 bases respectively, with 19 bases between them. Germline V lookup: CDR1 GTSNPN, CDR2 SVGIG (reference sequence). CDR3 DNA: TGTGCCTGGAGTGTACTTGTTGGGGCAGGGGGGACAGATACGCAGTATTTT. Translated, it gives CAWSVLVGAGGTDTQYF.

The CDR3 nucleotides read TGTGCCTGGAGTCGGTTAGCGGGAGCAGATACGCAGTATTTT. It encodes CAWSRLAGADTQYF. The chain combines TRBV30 with TRBJ2-3; 9 bases agree with TRBD2. After removal of 2 bases from V and 4 bases from J, the junction contained 4 bases not matched to a gene. This CDR3 comprises 14 residues. CDR1 and CDR2 from the germline V gene are GTSNPN and SVGIG (reference sequence).

The rearrangement uses TRBV4-2 and TRBJ2-7; weak D call: TRBD2 (6 bases). Trimming shortened V by 3 bases and J by 6 bases, and 18 bases separated the two germline ends. The CDR3 spans 15 residues. Germline V lookup: CDR1 LGHNA, CDR2 YNFKEQ. The CDR3 nucleotides are TGTGCCAGCAGCCATCCGGGACTGGCGCCCTCCGAGCAGTACTTC. Translating gives CASSHPGLAPSEQYF.

The chain is built from TRBV29-1 and TRBJ2-1, with D uncertain. Looked up from germline, CDR1 is SQVTM and CDR2 is ANQGSEA. Trimming pared 5 bases from V and 0 bases from J, leaving 8 bases between. The CDR3 runs to 13 residues. CDR3 sequence reads: CSVSTSSYNEQFF. In DNA form, the CDR3 reads TGCAGCGTTTCCACGAGCTCCTACAATGAGCAGTTCTTC.

The rearrangement joins TRBV7-9 to TRBJ2-7, with D possibly being TRBD1 (7 bases). The length of the CDR3 is 15 residues. V lost 5 bases and J lost 0, with 14 bases in between. Germline lookup yields CDR1 SEHNR and CDR2 FQNEAQ (reference sequence). The DNA for the CDR3 is TGTGCCAGCAGCCCAAGACAGGGAGGCTCCTACGAGCAGTACTTC. It is translated as CASSPRQGGSYEQYF.

The rearrangement joins TRBV5-1 to TRBJ2-1; D uncertain. Deletions cut 0 bases from V and 6 bases from J, with 16 bases between. Per the germline V gene, CDR1 is SGHRS and CDR2 is YFSETQ. The CDR3 is 16 residues long. The CDR3 protein is CASSLAASKGFNEQFF. The CDR3 DNA reads TGCGCCAGCAGCTTGGCCGCCTCCAAAGGCTTCAATGAGCAGTTCTTC. Combining the CDR3 with reference TRBV5-1 and TRBJ2-1 gives the whole variable domain KAGVTQTPRYLIKTRGQQVTLSCSPISGHRSVSWYQQTPGQGLQFLFEYFSETQRNKGNFPGRFSGRQFSNSRSEMNVSTLELGDSALYLCASSLAASKGFNEQFFGPGTRLTVL.

This clone was counted between two and nine times. The rearrangement uses TRBV29-1 and TRBJ1-2; D is unresolved. The germline V gene encodes CDR1 SQVTM and CDR2 ANQGSEA. The CDR3 is made up of 13 amino acids. The V and J ends lost 4 bases and 4 bases respectively, with 13 bases between them. CDR3 residues: CSVGDGLTYGYTF. The DNA for the CDR3 is TGCAGCGTTGGGGATGGGCTCACCTATGGCTACACCTTC.